Below, 14 T cell receptor beta chains from the same sample are listed, as sequenced in a study of identical twins (dated by TCRdb to the mid-2010s). The protocol used for the library was 5' RACE. The run used an Illumina HiSeq 2000. TCRdb ran its own pipeline on the public reads, namely fastp trimming at Q25 and MiXCR clone calling, and kept in-frame beta chains. Rows with one shared CDR3 protein collapse into an entry with the most common genes and DNA. Counted in this sample were 450,000 or so distinct CDR3 sequences; around 14% of them appeared once. About 0.53% of the sample is in the top ten clones. The same sample was also studied in work on yellow fever vaccine responses in identical twins.

The sample taken for sequencing was CD4+ T cells sorted from blood. All receptors derive from a woman aged 18-30 years in good health.

This chain uses TRBV7-6 with TRBJ2-3, with D perhaps matching TRBD2 (6 bases). Trimming removed 1 base at V and 4 bases at J, with 15 bases between. Per the germline V gene, CDR1 is SGHVS and CDR2 is FNYEAQ. The CDR3 is 16 amino acids. The CDR3 here is CASSLDPGVRADTQYF. The CDR3, as DNA: TGTGCCAGCAGCTTAGATCCGGGAGTGAGGGCAGATACGCAGTATTTT.

The chain carries TRBV28 and TRBJ2-7; 10 nucleotides align to TRBD1. V was clipped by 7 bases and J by 5 bases; unmatched bases: 14. Germline lookup yields CDR1 MDHEN and CDR2 SYDVKM. The CDR3 covers 16 residues. The CDR3 coding sequence is TGTGCCAGCATCAACGGTGGGGACAGGGGATACCACGAGCAGTACTTC. Amino acid sequence: CASINGGDRGYHEQYF.

The rearrangement uses TRBV11-3 and TRBJ2-1, with 7 bases that match TRBD2. The germline V gene has CDR1 SGHNT and CDR2 YENEEA. The V and J ends lost 2 bases and 6 bases, in that order; junction bases with no gene match: 10. This CDR3 has 16 amino acids. The DNA for the CDR3 is TGTGCCAGCAGCTTAAGTGGCGGGAGAGTAAGCAATGAGCAGTTCTTC. It is translated as CASSLSGGRVSNEQFF.

The sample holds a few counts of this clonotype. V and J are TRBV3-1 and TRBJ2-2; either TRBD1 or TRBD2 may supply D (5 bases each). This CDR3 spans 15 amino acids. Deletions cut 7 bases from V and 4 bases from J, with 16 bases between. Per the germline V gene, CDR1 is LGHDT and CDR2 is YNNKEL (reference sequence). The CDR3 sequence is CASTRVRAGTGELFF. Written as DNA, the CDR3 is TGTGCCAGCACCCGAGTCAGGGCGGGCACCGGGGAGCTGTTTTTT.

The V gene is TRBV5-1, the J gene TRBJ2-3, with TRBD1 matching over 7 bases. The trim removed 2 bases at V and 2 bases at J, leaving 5 bases unmatched. From germline, CDR1 is SGHRS and CDR2 YFSETQ. This CDR3 spans 15 amino acids. CDR3 nucleotide sequence: TGCGCCAGCAGCTTCCGGGACAGCGACACAGATACGCAGTATTTT. Encoded protein: CASSFRDSDTDTQYF.

The rearrangement uses TRBV15 and TRBJ2-7; unclear D gene. The germline V gene has CDR1 LNHNV and CDR2 YYDKDF (reference sequence). V was pared by 4 bases and J by 0 bases, with 7 bases between. CDR3 length equals 13 residues. The CDR3 is CATSILISYEQYF. DNA of the CDR3: TGTGCCACCAGCATCCTCATCTCCTACGAGCAGTACTTC. The full variable domain, completed using reference TRBV15 and TRBJ2-7, is DAMVIQNPRYQVTQFGKPVTLSCSQTLNHNVMYWYQQKSSQAPKLLFHYYDKDFNNEADTPDNFQSRRPNTSFCFLDIRSPGLGDTAMYLCATSILISYEQYFGPGTRLTVT.

The chain carries TRBV20-1 and TRBJ2-7; 10 nucleotides match TRBD2. Trimming removed 6 bases from V and 9 bases from J; junction bases left unmatched: 14. This CDR3 contains 14 residues. Germline CDR1 DFQATT, CDR2 SNEGSKA (reference sequence). The CDR3 DNA is TGCAGTGCGAAGGCTGGGCTAGCGGGAGCGGGGCAGTACTTC. This gives the protein CSAKAGLAGAGQYF.

This chain uses TRBV20-1 with TRBJ2-7; 9 bases are shared with TRBD1. The CDR3 is 16 residues long. Per germline, CDR1 DFQATT and CDR2 SNEGSKA (reference sequence). The J segment lost 4 bases and the V segment lost 6 bases, leaving 16 bases of the junction unmatched. Here the CDR3 reads CSATSLDRGISYEQYF. DNA of the CDR3: TGCAGTGCAACTTCCCTGGACAGGGGTATCTCGTACGAGCAGTACTTC.

The chain recombines TRBV7-9 with TRBJ1-4; TRBD1 might be the D (6 bases). This CDR3 has 14 residues. CDR1 is SEHNR, CDR2 FQNEAQ, per germline (reference sequence). V lost 4 bases and J 10 bases, leaving 16 bases between the germline ends. Here the CDR3 reads CASSSTQGSGKLFF. The CDR3 nucleotides are TGTGCCAGCAGCTCGACCCAGGGGTCGGGAAAACTGTTTTTT.

This clonotype has at least ten counts. The chain links TRBV12-3 or TRBV12-4 to TRBJ1-4, with 8 bases that match TRBD1. The CDR3 contains 16 residues. V was clipped by 3 bases and J by 5 bases; unmatched bases: 8. The CDR3 sequence is CASSLFGTGPNEKLFF. The CDR3 nucleotides read TGTGCCAGCAGTTTGTTCGGGACAGGCCCGAATGAAAAACTGTTTTTT.

With respect to this clonotype: The germline gene is not matched at one end of the junction; a read error may be the cause. The genes are TRBV12-3 or TRBV12-4 and TRBJ1-1; 8 positions agree with TRBD1. The CDR3 length is 15 residues. The CDR3 sequence: CASSLDQGANTDAFF. CDR3 sequence (DNA): TGTGCCAGCAGTTTAGATCAGGGGGCGAACACTGATGCTTTCTTT.

The V call is TRBV4-3, the J call TRBJ2-1, with 16 bases identical to TRBD2. V shed 4 bases, J shed 13 bases, and the junction held 13 bases outside the gene matches. CDR1 LGHNA and CDR2 YSLEER come from the germline V gene. The CDR3 totals 17 residues. CDR3 region: CASSRTPGLAGGISQFF. CDR3 bases: TGCGCCAGCAGCCGGACCCCGGGACTAGCGGGAGGGATTTCCCAGTTCTTC.

The chain links TRBV12-5 to TRBJ1-2; D gene uncertain. CDR3 length equals 12 residues. V dropped 3 bases and J dropped 5 bases, with 7 bases sitting between them. CDR1 LGHNT and CDR2 FRNRAP come from the germline V gene. DNA for the CDR3: TGTGCTAGTGGTTTAATGGGGTATGGCTACACCTTC. Its protein product is CASGLMGYGYTF.

The rearrangement uses TRBV2 and TRBJ2-7; a weak D match, TRBD2 (6 bases). Looked up from germline, CDR1 is SNHLY and CDR2 is FYNNEI. V was shortened by 6 bases and J by 6 bases, with 21 bases between the two germline ends. The length of the CDR3 is 15 residues. CDR3 DNA: TGTGCCAGCAGGGTCTCTAACGGGGGAACCATCGAGCAGTACTTC. Translating it yields CASRVSNGGTIEQYF.